Reported below is one T cell receptor beta chain. TCRdb keeps only in-frame clones here, not all; method: immunoSEQ multiplex PCR. The sample consists of around 17,000 clones, approximately 79% of them appearing once. Germline CDR1 is SGHRS and CDR2 is YFSETQ. Deletions cut 1 base from V and 5 bases from J, with 9 bases between. This CDR3 comprises 13 residues. The data derive from a study of graft-versus-host responses after intestinal transplantation. Graft material was processed, releasing intraepithelial and lamina propria lymphocytes. The receptor was isolated from a human patient who received an intestinal transplant, so some T cells may come from the graft donor. Sequencing was performed on ileum tissue, taken 17 days after transplant. The V and J genes are TRBV5-1 and TRBJ1-1; D is unclear. CDR3 DNA sequence: TGCGCCAGCAGCTTGCGGTCGTGGACTGAAGCTTTCTTT. Translated: CASSLRSWTEAFF.